Reported below is one T cell receptor (beta chain). This entry belongs to a study of blood T cell repertoires in COVID-19. Profiling relied on immunoSEQ multiplex PCR, and the TCRdb table lists in-frame clones only, not all of them. This sample has about 190,000 clones, with roughly four fifths found just once. This CDR3 contains 14 residues. Germline V CDR1 and CDR2: SGHRS, YFSETQ. V dropped 7 bases and J dropped 4 bases, with 17 bases sitting between them. The rearrangement uses TRBV5-1 and TRBJ1-1; a possible D gene is TRBD1 (5 bases). The sequence was obtained from a woman aged 40 to 50 with acute or convalescent COVID-19. The material sequenced was peripheral blood. CDR3 sequence reads: CASRDSIKGTEAFF. The CDR3 region has the DNA TGCGCCAGCCGGGACTCCATTAAGGGCACTGAAGCTTTCTTT.